This T cell receptor beta chain was found in a study of blood T cell repertoires in COVID-19. Across the study: T cells, B-cell-depleted T cells, or PBMCs provided the cDNA or gDNA that served as material.

V trimming: 4 bases; J trimming: 2 bases; junction bases outside the gene matches: 10. This CDR3 has 20 amino acids. From germline, CDR1 is MNHEY and CDR2 SMNVEV (reference sequence). Participant age was about 18 to 89 years, and participants resided in roughly 25 US areas. Per the original methods: The assay estimated nucleated cells by amplifying reference gene primers. Assay: immunoSEQ multiplex PCR; the TCRdb copy retains only in-frame clones and omits some. For V, J and clone size, that table is used; D and trimming come from the DNA. Found here are approximately 310,000 clones, approximately 81% of them singletons; the top ten hold 1.5% to 2%.

The chain combines TRBV27 with TRBJ2-2, with 16 bases aligning to TRBD2. The receptor's source is a woman in her 30s who had been exposed to COVID-19. Sequencing input: PBMCs or T cells enriched from blood (not recorded which). CDR3 DNA sequence: TGTGCCAGCAGTTCATCTCCCGGGACTAGCGGGGGGGCCAACACCGGGGAGCTGTTTTTT. Protein product: CASSSSPGTSGGANTGELFF.